This note documents a single TCR beta chain sequence. V was pared by 1 base and J by 14 bases, with 12 bases between. The length of the CDR3 is 13 residues. Per the authors' pipeline: For nucleated cells, counts were estimated from reference gene primer amplification. Assay used: immunoSEQ multiplex PCR; TCRdb lists only in-frame clones, some missing. V, J and clone size derive from that table, while D and trimming were established from the DNA sequence. The sample consists of 220,000 or so clones, under 90% of them appearing once. This sample stems from a study of blood T cell repertoires in COVID-19. Study-level background: The United States, Italy and Spain provided the acute and convalescent COVID-19 samples. The cDNA or gDNA used as material had been derived from T cells, B-cell-depleted T cells, or PBMCs.

This receptor was taken from a man aged 25-40 years with active or convalescent COVID-19. The chain combines TRBV12-3 or TRBV12-4 with TRBJ1-6; possible D gene TRBD1, 5 bases. Sample: peripheral blood. DNA for the CDR3: TGTGCCAGCAGTTTAGTGGGGCGTAGGGCCCTCCACTTT. Residues: CASSLVGRRALHF.